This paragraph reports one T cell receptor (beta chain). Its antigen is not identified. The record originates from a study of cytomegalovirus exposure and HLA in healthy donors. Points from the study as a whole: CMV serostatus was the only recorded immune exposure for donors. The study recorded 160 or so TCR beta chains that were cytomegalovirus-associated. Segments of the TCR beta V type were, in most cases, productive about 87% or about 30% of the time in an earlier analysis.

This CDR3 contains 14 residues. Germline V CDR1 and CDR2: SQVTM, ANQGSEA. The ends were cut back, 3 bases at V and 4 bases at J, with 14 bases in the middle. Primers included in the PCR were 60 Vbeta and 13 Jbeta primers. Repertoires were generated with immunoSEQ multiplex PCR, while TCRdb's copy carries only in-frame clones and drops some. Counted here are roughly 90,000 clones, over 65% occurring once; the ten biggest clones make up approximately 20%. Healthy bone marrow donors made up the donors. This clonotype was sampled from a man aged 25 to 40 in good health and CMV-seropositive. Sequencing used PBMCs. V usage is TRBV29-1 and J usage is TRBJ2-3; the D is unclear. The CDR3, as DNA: TGCAGCGTTGACGGCGGCGTTCGAGCAGATACGCAGTATTTT. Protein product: CSVDGGVRADTQYF.